The present TCR beta chain was sequenced within a study of long-term antiretroviral therapy in people with HIV. General observations from the study: HIV repertoires spanned tighter CDR3 length ranges than controls did. Information on adherence, resistance and therapy changes was unavailable.

V lost 4 bases and J lost 2, with 8 bases in between. CDR3 length equals 14 residues. In germline, CDR1 is SNHLY, CDR2 FYNNEI. Investigators performed immunoSEQ version v3.0 at survey level. Per-sample sequencing targets were roughly 40,000-55,000 T-cell genomes. The repertoire was sequenced with immunoSEQ multiplex PCR; TCRdb's copy has only in-frame clones and lacks some. The sample has tens of thousands of clones; less than 85% are singletons. This clone was observed a single time. Its antigen remains unidentified. The chain joins TRBV2 to TRBJ2-2; D is possibly TRBD2 (5 bases). This sample comprised unsorted PBMCs, obtained at the start of antiretroviral therapy. The receptor's source is a man in his fifties with HIV. This CDR3 reads CASSVRVNTGELFF. The CDR3 DNA sequence: TGTGCCAGCAGTGTGCGGGTTAACACCGGGGAGCTGTTTTTT.